The source of this TCR beta chain is a study of sequential checkpoint blockade in melanoma. Overall study: First-line arms were nivolumab then ipilimumab, or the reverse, randomized 1:1. Maintenance nivolumab came after either treatment sequence.

Clones were sequenced by immunoSEQ multiplex PCR, and TCRdb holds only the in-frame ones, with some missing. The sample records tens of thousands of clones, almost 85% being singletons. The germline gives CDR1 LNHDA, CDR2 SQIVND (reference sequence). This CDR3 region has 17 residues. V lost 4 bases to trimming and J lost 0 bases, with 16 bases between them. Treatment meaning: randomized to nivolumab then ipilimumab (arm A) or the reverse (arm B). The sample was CD8+ T cells sorted from blood (inferred from file names), taken from a patient given nivolumab and ipilimumab in sequence. The receptor was isolated from a human donor with melanoma. J is TRBJ1-5 and V is TRBV19; D is uncertain. The CDR3 sequence: CASSSFWGEFSNQPQHF. CDR3 DNA sequence: TGTGCCAGTAGTAGTTTTTGGGGAGAATTTAGCAATCAGCCCCAGCATTTT.